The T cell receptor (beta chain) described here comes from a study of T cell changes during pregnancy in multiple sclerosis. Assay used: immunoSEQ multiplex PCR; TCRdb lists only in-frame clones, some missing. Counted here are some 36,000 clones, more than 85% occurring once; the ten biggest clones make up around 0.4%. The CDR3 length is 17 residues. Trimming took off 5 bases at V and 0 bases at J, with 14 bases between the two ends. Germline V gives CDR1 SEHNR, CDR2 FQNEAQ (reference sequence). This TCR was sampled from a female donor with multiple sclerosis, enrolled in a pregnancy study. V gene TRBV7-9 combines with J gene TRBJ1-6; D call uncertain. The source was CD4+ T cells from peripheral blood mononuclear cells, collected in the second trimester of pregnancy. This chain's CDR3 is CASSAPPGSSYNSPLHF. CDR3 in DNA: TGTGCCAGCAGCGCGCCCCCCGGGAGCTCCTATAATTCACCCCTCCACTTT.